Sequencing of this TCR beta chain was carried out in a study of blood T cell repertoires in COVID-19. Background on the study: The United States, Italy and Spain provided the acute and convalescent COVID-19 samples. Nucleic acid was either cDNA or gDNA, and it came from T cells, B-cell-depleted T cells, or PBMCs.

Per the original data handling: Cell counts per sample came from amplifying reference gene primers. Profiling relied on immunoSEQ multiplex PCR, and the TCRdb table lists in-frame clones only, not all of them. The V and J calls and clone size come from that table; D and trimming were worked out from the DNA. The table includes 180,000 or so clones, roughly four fifths detected once. Participants were aged about 18 to 100 years from 20 to 30 US areas. The CDR3 totals 15 residues. Trimming took 0 bases from V and 3 from J, leaving 11 bases between them. The V gene's germline CDR1 is LNHDA and CDR2 SQIVND (reference sequence).

The material sequenced was PBMCs or T cells enriched from blood (not recorded which). This sequence originates from a middle-aged man who had recovered from COVID-19. The chain combines TRBV19 with TRBJ2-5, with a possible D match to TRBD2 (5 bases). CDR3 residues: CASSIEARREETQYF. The CDR3 DNA sequence: TGTGCCAGTAGTATAGAGGCCCGGCGGGAAGAGACCCAGTACTTC.